The entry below describes one T cell receptor beta chain. Germline values: CDR1 KGHSH, CDR2 LQKENI. The CDR3 has 15 amino acids. V shed 6 bases and J shed 4 bases, with 15 bases lying between them. The data originate from a study of blood T cell repertoires in COVID-19. Across the whole study: Some COVID-19 samples were acute and others convalescent; all came from the United States, Italy and Spain. Nucleic acid was either cDNA or gDNA, and it came from T cells, B-cell-depleted T cells, or PBMCs.

Authors' methods: Estimated nucleated cell counts came from reference gene primer amplification. Profiling relied on immunoSEQ multiplex PCR, and the TCRdb table lists in-frame clones only, not all of them. The D gene and trimming were derived from the DNA, and the V and J assignments and clone size from that table. The top ten hold approximately 30% of the sample, which has about 100,000 clones, 70% to 80% seen once. Sample: peripheral blood. The chain recombines TRBV18 with TRBJ1-4; the D gene is possibly TRBD1 (5 bases). This sequence originates from a man between 65 and 79 years old with active or convalescent COVID-19. The CDR3 protein is CASSPLPGGNEKLFF. The CDR3 DNA is TGTGCCAGCTCGCCTTTACCGGGGGGTAATGAAAAACTGTTTTTT.